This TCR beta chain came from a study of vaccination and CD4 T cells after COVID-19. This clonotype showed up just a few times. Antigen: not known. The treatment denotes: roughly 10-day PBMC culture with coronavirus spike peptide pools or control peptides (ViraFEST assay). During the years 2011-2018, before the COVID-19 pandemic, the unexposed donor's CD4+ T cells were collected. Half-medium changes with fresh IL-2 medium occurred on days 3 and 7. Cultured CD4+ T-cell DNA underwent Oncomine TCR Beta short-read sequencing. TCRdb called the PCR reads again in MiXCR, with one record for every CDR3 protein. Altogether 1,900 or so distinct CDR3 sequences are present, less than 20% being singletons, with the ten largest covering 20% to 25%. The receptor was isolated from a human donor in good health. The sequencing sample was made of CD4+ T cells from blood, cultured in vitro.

CDR3 DNA: TGTGCCAGCTCAGAGGGCCAGTCCTATGGCTACACCTTC. Its protein product is CASSEGQSYGYTF. The chain links TRBV18 to TRBJ1-2; D gene uncertain. The ends were cut back, 5 bases at V and 4 bases at J, with 11 bases in the middle. The CDR3 consists of 13 residues. CDR1 is KGHSH, CDR2 LQKENI, per germline.